These 20 T cell receptor beta chains were sequenced from one sample in a study of cytomegalovirus exposure and HLA in healthy donors. The PCR ran on 60 Vbeta and 13 Jbeta primers. The repertoire was sequenced with immunoSEQ multiplex PCR; TCRdb's copy has only in-frame clones and lacks some. This table has about 150,000 clones, around 75% appearing once. Sample: PBMCs. The origin of the receptors is a man aged 40-50 years in good health and CMV-seronegative.

The gene calls are TRBV7-2 and TRBJ1-5; 9 bases fit TRBD1. Germline-derived CDR1 and CDR2 are SGHTA and FQGNSA. There are 16 residues in the CDR3. V lost 4 bases and J lost 2; bases outside the gene matches: 6. In DNA form, the CDR3 reads TGTGCCAGCAGCTCGGACAGGGGTTGGGGCAATCAGCCCCAGCATTTT. Residues: CASSSDRGWGNQPQHF.

The chain is built from TRBV6-5 and TRBJ1-2, with a tentative D call TRBD1 (6 bases). Germline V gene data show CDR1 as MNHEY and CDR2 as SVGAGI. Trimming shortened V by 6 bases and J by 13 bases, and 18 bases separated the two germline ends. This CDR3 spans 12 amino acids. The CDR3: CASRTGDSSSTF. Written as DNA, the CDR3 is TGTGCCAGCAGGACAGGAGATTCTTCCTCCACCTTC.

The chain is built from TRBV6-5 and TRBJ2-3; D remains unclear. CDR3 size: 15 residues. The V and J ends lost 3 bases and 2 bases respectively, with 12 bases between them. The V gene's germline CDR1 is MNHEY and CDR2 SVGAGI. CDR3 amino acids: CASSYSNINTDTQYF. As DNA, the CDR3 is TGTGCCAGCAGTTATTCCAACATAAACACAGATACGCAGTATTTT.

This sequence joins TRBV18 and TRBJ1-2; 8 bases are shared with TRBD1. V lost 5 bases, J lost 6 bases, and 8 bases stayed unmatched. The germline V gene encodes CDR1 KGHSH and CDR2 LQKENI. The CDR3 contains 14 residues. The CDR3 region is CASSSRGRGDGYTF. The CDR3 DNA reads as TGTGCCAGCTCATCCAGGGGGCGTGGAGATGGCTACACCTTC.

The CDR3 DNA is TGTGCCAGCAGCTCTATAGCGGGAGTGACAGATACGCAGTATTTT. It yields the protein CASSSIAGVTDTQYF. This chain joins TRBV11-2 and TRBJ2-3, with 9 bases matching TRBD2. V lost 4 bases and J lost 3; bases outside the gene matches: 5. This CDR3 has 15 residues. CDR1 is SGHAT and CDR2 is FQNNGV in the germline V gene.

This rearrangement joins TRBV4-1 to TRBJ2-5; 7 nucleotides match TRBD2. Per the germline V gene, CDR1 is MGHRA and CDR2 is YSYEKL. The CDR3 is 14 residues long. J was trimmed by 8 bases and V by 7 bases; bases with no gene match: 13. The DNA of the CDR3 is TGCGCCAGCACCTGGGTTGAGACTAGCCCAACCCAGTACTTC. Amino acid sequence: CASTWVETSPTQYF.

This chain links TRBV27 with TRBJ1-5, with D unclear. Germline lookup yields CDR1 MNHEY and CDR2 SMNVEV (reference sequence). Trimming cost V 4 bases and J 3 bases, with 13 bases left between them. The CDR3 is 15 residues long. This CDR3 reads CASSSLRDYNQPQHF. The CDR3 region has the DNA TGTGCCAGCAGTTCACTGAGGGATTACAATCAGCCCCAGCATTTT.

The chain has TRBV25-1 and TRBJ1-1; 7 bases are shared with TRBD1. V was clipped by 1 base and J by 1 base; unmatched bases: 6. CDR3 length equals 16 residues. Germline CDR1 MGHDK, CDR2 SYGVNS. The CDR3 coding sequence is TGTGCCAGCAGTGAATGGGTAGGGACAGAGAACACTGAAGCTTTCTTT. This encodes CASSEWVGTENTEAFF.

This chain uses TRBV5-6 with TRBJ1-1; tentative D call: TRBD1 (5 bases). Looked up from germline, CDR1 is SGHDT and CDR2 is YYEEEE. V was pared by 0 bases and J by 0 bases, with 9 bases between. The CDR3 is made up of 15 amino acids. CDR3 region: CASSLVGGLNTEAFF. The CDR3 coding sequence is TGTGCCAGCAGCTTGGTTGGGGGGTTGAACACTGAAGCTTTCTTT. The complete variable domain, with remaining parts taken from reference TRBV5-6 and TRBJ1-1, reads DAGVTQSPTHLIKTRGQQVTLRCSPKSGHDTVSWYQQALGQGPQFIFQYYEEEERQRGNFPDRFSGHQFPNYSSELNVNALLLGDSALYLCASSLVGGLNTEAFFGQGTRLTVV.

CDR3 sequence reads: CASSPHAEAIMNTEAFF. The DNA for the CDR3 is TGTGCCAGCTCACCGCATGCCGAAGCTATAATGAACACTGAAGCTTTCTTT. This chain links TRBV18 with TRBJ1-1; D is unresolved. The CDR3 spans 17 residues. Trimming stripped 3 bases from V and 0 bases from J, with 17 bases between. CDR1 is KGHSH and CDR2 is LQKENI in the germline V gene.

The gene calls are TRBV7-6 and TRBJ1-1; D gene unclear. V lost 0 bases and J 3 bases, leaving 8 bases between the germline ends. CDR3 length: 14 amino acids. Germline V CDR1 and CDR2: SGHVS, FNYEAQ. The CDR3 reads CASSLAHRDTEAFF. The CDR3 DNA follows: TGTGCCAGCAGCTTAGCGCATCGGGACACTGAAGCTTTCTTT.

The CDR3 here is CSVDPLNRVTYNEQFF. The CDR3, as DNA: TGCAGCGTTGACCCCCTAAACCGGGTCACCTACAATGAGCAGTTCTTC. This chain joins TRBV29-1 and TRBJ2-1; D remains ambiguous. Germline V lookup: CDR1 SQVTM, CDR2 ANQGSEA. The CDR3 has 16 amino acids. V was cut by 3 bases and J by 2 bases, with 17 bases left in between.

V gene TRBV6-1 combines with J gene TRBJ1-1; 10 bases line up with TRBD1. In germline, CDR1 is MNHNS, CDR2 SASEGT. V dropped 7 bases and J dropped 4; count of bases not matched to a gene: 15. This CDR3 contains 17 residues. The DNA of the CDR3 is TGTGCCAGCATTGGAGCCCCTCCGGGACAGGGGATCACTGAAGCTTTCTTT. Amino acid sequence: CASIGAPPGQGITEAFF.

This clone has a count of ten or more. This sequence joins TRBV7-6 and TRBJ2-3; TRBD2 matches 14 bases. The V gene end was trimmed by 0 bases and the J gene end by 8 bases; junction bases not matched to a gene: 4. This CDR3 spans 16 amino acids. Germline values: CDR1 SGHVS, CDR2 FNYEAQ. The CDR3, as DNA: TGTGCCAGCAGCTTAGCGGGGACTAGCGGGAGTGCTACGCAGTATTTT. This translates into CASSLAGTSGSATQYF.

The CDR3 DNA reads TGTGCCAGCAGTCCTGCGAGCGAAGGCCTCTACGAGCAGTACTTC. It encodes CASSPASEGLYEQYF. The chain is built from TRBV28 and TRBJ2-7; no firm D call. Germline CDR1 MDHEN, CDR2 SYDVKM. Trimming left V 5 bases short and J 3 bases short, with 17 bases between. This CDR3 spans 15 amino acids. The full variable domain, in which reference TRBV28 and TRBJ2-7 provide the parts outside the CDR3, is DVKVTQSSRYLVKRTGEKVFLECVQDMDHENMFWYRQDPGLGLRLIYFSYDVKMKEKGDIPEGYSVSREKKERFSLILESASTNQTSMYLCASSPASEGLYEQYFGPGTRLTVT.

This rearrangement joins TRBV4-3 to TRBJ1-1; D gene unclear. The CDR3 is 14 amino acids. Deletions cut 1 base from V and 2 bases from J, with 8 bases between. CDR1 and CDR2 from the germline V gene are LGHNA and YSLEER. In nucleotides, the CDR3 is TGCGCCAGCAGCCAAGTCGACACCAACACTGAAGCTTTCTTT. Encoded protein: CASSQVDTNTEAFF.

The chain employs TRBV7-2 and TRBJ2-5; 7 bases map to TRBD1. Germline V gives CDR1 SGHTA, CDR2 FQGNSA. The CDR3 has 15 residues. V dropped 5 bases and J dropped 5; count of bases not matched to a gene: 11. The CDR3 DNA reads as TGTGCCAGCAGCACGACAGGGAGCAGGGGGGAGACCCAGTACTTC. Translation gives CASSTTGSRGETQYF.

This clone showed up just a few times. The chain employs TRBV6-6 and TRBJ2-3; 13 nucleotides line up with TRBD2. CDR1 and CDR2 from the germline V gene are MNHNY and SVGAGI (reference sequence). J lost 3 bases, V lost 6 bases, and 6 bases had no gene match. This CDR3 spans 16 amino acids. The CDR3 DNA reads TGTGCCAGCAGGCCCACTAGCGGGGGGGCGACAGATACGCAGTATTTT. Translation gives CASRPTSGGATDTQYF.

This clone has only a few counts. The CDR3 region has the DNA TGTGCCAGCAGCCGGGGGGGAAGGAAAGATACGCAGTATTTT. Translated, it gives CASSRGGRKDTQYF. The V call is TRBV6-5, the J call TRBJ2-3; TRBD2 matches at 8 bases. The CDR3 totals 14 residues. Trimming took 6 bases from V and 5 from J; bases not matched to a gene: 7. Germline loops: CDR1 MNHEY, CDR2 SVGAGI.

The rearrangement joins TRBV5-1 to TRBJ2-7; maybe TRBD2 (5 bases). Trimming removed 1 base at V and 7 bases at J, with 18 bases between. The CDR3 totals 15 residues. Germline CDR1 is SGHRS and CDR2 is YFSETQ. This chain's CDR3 is CASSLSTPPTGEQYF. CDR3 bases: TGCGCCAGCAGCTTGAGCACACCGCCGACGGGGGAGCAGTACTTC.